This record looks at one T cell receptor beta chain sequence and its context. Its antigen remains unknown. The data were taken from a study of T cell responses to AZD1222 COVID-19 vaccine. General observations from the study: CD4 TCRs covered the whole spike, strongest at regions 160-218 and 743-854. Reportedly, nearly half the spike-specific TCRs target unmutated variant regions. After the peak T cell response, and only then, were repertoires sampled.

CDR3 length: 17 residues. The germline V gene has CDR1 LNHDA and CDR2 SQIVND (reference sequence). Trimming cost V 3 bases and J 4 bases; bases outside gene matches: 14. The protocol was immunoSEQ multiplex PCR, while the TCRdb copy is restricted to in-frame clones and leaves out a portion. The sample lists approximately 89,000 clones; roughly 90% were seen once. The sequencing used peripheral blood, collected on day 0 of AZD1222 vaccination. This rearrangement joins TRBV19 to TRBJ1-1; 7 nucleotides align to TRBD1. This receptor was taken from an adult in good health. CDR3 sequence reads: CASSMGSRGLVGTEAFF. DNA for the CDR3: TGTGCCAGTAGTATGGGTTCCAGGGGGTTGGTAGGCACTGAAGCTTTCTTT. The full variable domain, with the rest looked up from reference TRBV19 and TRBJ1-1, is DGGITQSPKYLFRKEGQNVTLSCEQNLNHDAMYWYRQDPGQGLRLIYYSQIVNDFQKGDIAEGYSVSREKKESFPLTVTSAQKNPTAFYLCASSMGSRGLVGTEAFFGQGTRLTVV.